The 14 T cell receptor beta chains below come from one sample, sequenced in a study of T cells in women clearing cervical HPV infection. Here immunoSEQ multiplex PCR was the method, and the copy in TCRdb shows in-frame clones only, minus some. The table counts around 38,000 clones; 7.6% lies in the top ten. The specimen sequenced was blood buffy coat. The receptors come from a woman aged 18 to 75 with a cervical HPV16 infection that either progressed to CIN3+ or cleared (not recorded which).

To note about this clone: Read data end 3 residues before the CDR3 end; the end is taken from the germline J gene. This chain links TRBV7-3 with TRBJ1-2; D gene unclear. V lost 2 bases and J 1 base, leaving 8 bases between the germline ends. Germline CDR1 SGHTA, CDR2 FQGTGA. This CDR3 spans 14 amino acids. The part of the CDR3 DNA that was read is TGTGCCAGCAGCTTAGGCGGTAGTAACTATGGC. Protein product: CASSLGGSNYG. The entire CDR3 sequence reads CASSLGGSNYGYTF.

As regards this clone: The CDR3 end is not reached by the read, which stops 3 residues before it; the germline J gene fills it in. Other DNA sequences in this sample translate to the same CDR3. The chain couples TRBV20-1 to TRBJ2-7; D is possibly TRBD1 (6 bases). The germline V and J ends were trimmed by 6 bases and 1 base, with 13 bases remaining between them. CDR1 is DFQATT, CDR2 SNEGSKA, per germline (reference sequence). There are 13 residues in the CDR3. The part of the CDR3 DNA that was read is TGCAGTGCGCCAGGGGACGGATCCTACGAG. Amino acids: CSAPGDGSYE. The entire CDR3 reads CSAPGDGSYEQYF.

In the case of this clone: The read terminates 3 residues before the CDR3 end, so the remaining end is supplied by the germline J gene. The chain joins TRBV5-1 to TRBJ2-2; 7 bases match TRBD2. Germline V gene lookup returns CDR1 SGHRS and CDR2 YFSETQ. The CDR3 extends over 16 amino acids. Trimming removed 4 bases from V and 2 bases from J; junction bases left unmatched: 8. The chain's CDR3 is CASSLRASGNTGELFF. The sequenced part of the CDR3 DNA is TGCGCCAGCAGCCTTCGGGCTAGCGGAAACACCGGGGAG.

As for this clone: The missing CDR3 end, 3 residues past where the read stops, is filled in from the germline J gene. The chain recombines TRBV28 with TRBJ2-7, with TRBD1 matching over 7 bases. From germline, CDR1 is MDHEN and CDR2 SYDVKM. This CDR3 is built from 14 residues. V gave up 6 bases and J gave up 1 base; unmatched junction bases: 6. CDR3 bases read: TGTGCCAGCAGCCGGGACAGCAAATCCTACGAG. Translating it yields CASSRDSKSYE. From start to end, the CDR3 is CASSRDSKSYEQYF.

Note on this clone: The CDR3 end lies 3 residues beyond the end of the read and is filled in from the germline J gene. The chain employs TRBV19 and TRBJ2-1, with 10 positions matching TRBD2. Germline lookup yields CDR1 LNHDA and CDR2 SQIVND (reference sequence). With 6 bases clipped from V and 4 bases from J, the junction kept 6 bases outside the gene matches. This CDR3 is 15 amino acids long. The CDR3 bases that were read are TGTGCCAGTAGACACCAGCGGGAGGGTTACAATGAG. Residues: CASRHQREGYNE. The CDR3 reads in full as CASRHQREGYNEQFF.

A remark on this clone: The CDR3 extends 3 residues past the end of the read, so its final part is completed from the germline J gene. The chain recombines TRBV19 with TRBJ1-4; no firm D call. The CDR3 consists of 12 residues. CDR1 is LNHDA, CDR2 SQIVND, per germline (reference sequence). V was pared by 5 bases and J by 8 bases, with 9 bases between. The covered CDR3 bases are TGTGCCAGTAGTCAGACTGGGGAAAAA. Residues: CASSQTGEK. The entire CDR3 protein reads CASSQTGEKLFF.

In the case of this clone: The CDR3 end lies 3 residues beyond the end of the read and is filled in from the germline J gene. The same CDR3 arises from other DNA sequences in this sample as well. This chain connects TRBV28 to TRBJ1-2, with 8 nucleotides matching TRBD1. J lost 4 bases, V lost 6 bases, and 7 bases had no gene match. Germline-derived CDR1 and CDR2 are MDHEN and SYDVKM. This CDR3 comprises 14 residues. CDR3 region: CASSLDQGAYGYTF. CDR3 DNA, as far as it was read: TGTGCCAGCAGCCTTGACCAGGGGGCCTATGGC.

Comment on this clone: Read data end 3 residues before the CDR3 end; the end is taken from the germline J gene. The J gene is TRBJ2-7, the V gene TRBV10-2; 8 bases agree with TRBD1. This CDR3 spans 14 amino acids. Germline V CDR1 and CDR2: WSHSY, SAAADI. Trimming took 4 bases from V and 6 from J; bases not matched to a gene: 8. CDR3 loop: CASSVDRGVSEQYF. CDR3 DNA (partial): TGCGCCAGCAGTGTCGACAGGGGAGTGAGCGAG.

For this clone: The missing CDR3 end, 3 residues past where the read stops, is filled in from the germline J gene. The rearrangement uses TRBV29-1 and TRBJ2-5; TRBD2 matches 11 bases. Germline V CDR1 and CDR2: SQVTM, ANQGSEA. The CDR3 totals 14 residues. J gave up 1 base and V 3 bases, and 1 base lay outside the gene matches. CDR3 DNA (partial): TGCAGCGTTGAGCTAGCGGGGGGCCAAGAGACC. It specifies CSVELAGGQET. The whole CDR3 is CSVELAGGQETQYF.

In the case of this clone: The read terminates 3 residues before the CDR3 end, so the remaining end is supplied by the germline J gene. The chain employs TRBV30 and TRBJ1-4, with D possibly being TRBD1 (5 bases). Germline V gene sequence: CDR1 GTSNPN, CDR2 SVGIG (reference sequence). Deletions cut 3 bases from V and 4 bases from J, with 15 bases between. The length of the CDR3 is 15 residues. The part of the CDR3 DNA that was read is TGTGCCTGGAGCCCGGGGGGGAGGGGTAATGAAAAA. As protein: CAWSPGGRGNEK. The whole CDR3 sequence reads CAWSPGGRGNEKLFF. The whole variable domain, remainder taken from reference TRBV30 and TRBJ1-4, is SQTIHQWPATLVQPVGSPLSLECTVEGTSNPNLYWYRQAAGRGLQLLFYSVGIGQISSEVPQNLSASRPQDRQFILSSKKLLLSDSGFYLCAWSPGGRGNEKLFFGSGTQLSVL.

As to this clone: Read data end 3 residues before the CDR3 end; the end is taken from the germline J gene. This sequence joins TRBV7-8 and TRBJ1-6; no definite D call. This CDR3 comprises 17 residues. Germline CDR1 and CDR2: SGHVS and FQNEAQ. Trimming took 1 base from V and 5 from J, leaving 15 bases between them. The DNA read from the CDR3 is TGTGCCAGCAGCTTAGAGCTATTAGTGGTCCATAATTCACCC. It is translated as CASSLELLVVHNSP. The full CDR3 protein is CASSLELLVVHNSPLHF. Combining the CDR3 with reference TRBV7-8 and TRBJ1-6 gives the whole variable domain GAGVSQSPRYKVAKRGQDVALRCDPISGHVSLFWYQQALGQGPEFLTYFQNEAQLDKSGLPSDRFFAERPEGSVSTLKIQRTQQEDSAVYLCASSLELLVVHNSPLHFGNGTRLTVT.

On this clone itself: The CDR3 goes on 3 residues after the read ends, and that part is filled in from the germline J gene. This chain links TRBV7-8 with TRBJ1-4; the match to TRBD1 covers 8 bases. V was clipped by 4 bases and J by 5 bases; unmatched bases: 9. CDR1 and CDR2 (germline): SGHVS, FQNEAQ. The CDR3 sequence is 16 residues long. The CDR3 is CASSYPGTGLNEKLFF. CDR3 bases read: TGTGCCAGCAGCTATCCGGGGACAGGCTTAAATGAAAAA.

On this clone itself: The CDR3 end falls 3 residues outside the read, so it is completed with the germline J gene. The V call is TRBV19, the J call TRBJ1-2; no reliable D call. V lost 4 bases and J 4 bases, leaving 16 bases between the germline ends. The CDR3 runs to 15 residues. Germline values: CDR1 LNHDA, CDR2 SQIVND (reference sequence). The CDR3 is CASSSQGFAVYGYTF. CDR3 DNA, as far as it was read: TGTGCCAGTAGTAGCCAAGGGTTTGCCGTCTATGGC.

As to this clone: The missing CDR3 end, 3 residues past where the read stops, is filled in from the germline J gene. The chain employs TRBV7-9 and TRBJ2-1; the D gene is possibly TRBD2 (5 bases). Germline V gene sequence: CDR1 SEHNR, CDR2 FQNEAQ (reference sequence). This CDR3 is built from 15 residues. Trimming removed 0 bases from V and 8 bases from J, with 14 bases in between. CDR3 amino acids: CASSLALVASDEQFF. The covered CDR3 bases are TGTGCCAGCAGCTTAGCGTTGGTAGCGTCAGATGAG.